The rows below give T cell receptor beta chains drawn from one sample of a study of blood T cell repertoires in COVID-19. The repertoire was sequenced with immunoSEQ multiplex PCR; TCRdb's copy has only in-frame clones and lacks some. The data contain some 250,000 clones, 91% of them singletons. The source material was PBMCs or T cells enriched from blood (not recorded which). These TCRs come from a human donor in a cohort exposed to, infected with or recovered from COVID-19 (not recorded which). The donor label of this sample is uncertain. Both conserved end residues are trimmed from each CDR3.

v_gene,CDR3aa
TRBV25-1,ASSEGGNTEAF
TRBV21-1,ASSLQGARKINRNTEAF
TRBV5-4,ASSLSPRNTDTQY
TRBV19,ASSTAGGPGPELF
TRBV12-3/TRBV12-4,ASSPGQTYEQY
TRBV2,ASRDRENEKLF
TRBV24-1,ATSVPVRGLTTMTEAF
TRBV3-1/TRBV3-2,ASSQDKKEGAFYEQY
TRBV9,ASSVGGTRSEQF
TRBV7-9,ASSLADIYGYT
TRBV30,AWRLYRVGDGYT
TRBV7-3,ASSWGQGALGQY
TRBV5-1,ASSLLGDRGEKLF
TRBV27,ASSLSRGSEKLF
TRBV3-1/TRBV3-2,ASSPLVLSETQY
TRBV18,ASSPNEDSFYEQY